This TCR beta chain was captured in a study of blood T cell repertoires in COVID-19. Across the study: Samples taken during acute and convalescent COVID-19 were collected in the United States, Italy and Spain. T cells, B-cell-depleted T cells, or PBMCs provided the cDNA or gDNA that served as material.

The participants were between roughly 18 and 89 years old and came from 24 US areas. Grouping used clinical history reported by participants in a survey and questionnaire. The table came from immunoSEQ multiplex PCR; TCRdb's copy has only in-frame clones and leaves some out. This sample carries 200,000 to 250,000 clones, about four fifths of them seen once, and the ten largest clones take under 1.5%. The germline V gene has CDR1 SGHNT and CDR2 YENEEA. With V trimmed by 4 bases and J by 2 bases, 7 bases remained unmatched. The CDR3 covers 15 residues. Source material: PBMCs or T cells enriched from blood (not recorded which). This chain joins TRBV11-3 and TRBJ1-1; 7 nucleotides align to TRBD1. The sequence was obtained from a woman aged 40 to 50 with acute COVID-19. The CDR3: CASSYSGTANTEAFF. CDR3 DNA: TGTGCCAGCAGCTACTCCGGGACAGCCAACACTGAAGCTTTCTTT.